This T cell receptor (beta chain) was sequenced in a study of T cell responses to AZD1222 COVID-19 vaccine. Findings of the study overall: Sampled repertoires all dated from after the peak T cell response. Donors, mostly white British, included more females; clonal diversity was possibly underestimated. Across spike, vaccine-associated CD4 TCRs were found, dominant at 160-218 and 743-854. Baseline serology detected seropositivity in only six or seven AZD1222 recipients.

As regards this clone: Antigen: not known. An end of the junction does not agree with germline; a read error may underlie this.

Produced via immunoSEQ multiplex PCR; TCRdb's table is partial and in-frame only. The top ten clones hold approximately 8.5% of a sample with some 120,000 clones, 70% to 90% of them seen once. Per the germline V gene, CDR1 is SGHVS and CDR2 is FQNEAQ. CDR3 length equals 14 residues. The rearrangement links TRBV7-8 to TRBJ1-1; 7 bases agree with TRBD1. The sequence derives from an adult in good health. Here the sequenced sample was peripheral blood, taken on day 0 of AZD1222 vaccination. CDR3 nucleotides: TGTGCCTGCAGCACACGACAGGGCCCCACTGAAGCTTTCTTT. Amino acid sequence: CACSTRQGPTEAFF.